One sample yielded the 26 T cell receptor beta chains listed below, sequenced in a study of human T cells and chemical hapten exposure. TCRdb fed the RACE reads into MiXCR, producing one record per CDR3 protein. This table holds about 120,000 distinct CDR3 sequences, about 13% found once. Stated time point: patch test 1, 2 weeks after DPC sensitization. Treatment given: therapeutic diphenylcyclopropenone sensitization with weekly scalp DPC. The sample in question was whole blood, obtained in connection with sensitization to the hapten diphenylcyclopropenone (DPC). The receptors stem from a man younger than 30 with alopecia areata. Some clones in this sample may be carry-over from other donors' samples.

The sample holds a few counts of this clonotype. This chain uses TRBV12-3 or TRBV12-4 with TRBJ1-2; possible D gene TRBD1, 6 bases. The CDR3 loop spans 12 amino acids. Between the trimmed V and J ends, which lost 8 bases and 8 bases, there was a span of 15 bases. This CDR3 is CASGQSLPGYTF. DNA of the CDR3: TGTGCCAGCGGACAGTCCCTACCGGGCTACACCTTC.

This clonotype was counted a few times. The chain joins TRBV7-3 to TRBJ2-3, with 11 bases that match TRBD2. The V gene end was trimmed by 5 bases and the J gene end by 1 base; junction bases not matched to a gene: 2. The length of the CDR3 is 15 residues. Germline V CDR1 and CDR2: SGHTA, FQGTGA. The CDR3 coding sequence is TGTGCCAGCAGCCCGACTAGCGGGGGCACAGATACGCAGTATTTT. Residues: CASSPTSGGTDTQYF. Complete variable domain (other parts from reference TRBV7-3 and TRBJ2-3): GAGVSQTPSNKVTEKGKYVELRCDPISGHTALYWYRQSLGQGPEFLIYFQGTGAADDSGLPNDRFFAVRPEGSVSTLKIQRTERGDSAVYLCASSPTSGGTDTQYFGPGTRLTVL.

The chain employs TRBV7-9 and TRBJ2-7, with D possibly TRBD1 on 5 matching bases. CDR3 length: 13 amino acids. Trimming took off 5 bases at V and 2 bases at J, with 10 bases between the two ends. In germline, CDR1 is SEHNR, CDR2 FQNEAQ (reference sequence). The DNA of the CDR3 is TGTGCCAGCAGCCCAACAGGTGCCTACGAGCAGTACTTC. Residues: CASSPTGAYEQYF.

The chain combines TRBV7-3 with TRBJ2-4; the D is unclear. This CDR3 spans 10 amino acids. V dropped 5 bases and J dropped 14 bases, with 10 bases sitting between them. Germline V CDR1 and CDR2: SGHTA, FQGTGA. The CDR3 spells CASSPKVKYF. CDR3 DNA: TGTGCCAGCAGCCCTAAGGTGAAGTACTTC.

This clonotype was observed many times. V is TRBV7-8 and J is TRBJ2-5; a weak D match, TRBD1 (5 bases). V lost 6 bases and J lost 3, with 14 bases in between. CDR3 length equals 14 residues. Germline V gene data show CDR1 as SGHVS and CDR2 as FQNEAQ. CDR3 residues: CASSLRGGKETQYF. The CDR3 DNA follows: TGTGCCAGCAGTCTAAGGGGTGGAAAAGAGACCCAGTACTTC.

This clonotype was seen a handful of times. J is TRBJ1-1 and V is TRBV2; a possible D gene is TRBD1 (5 bases). In germline, CDR1 is SNHLY, CDR2 FYNNEI. Trimming pared 4 bases from V and 5 bases from J, leaving 11 bases between. The CDR3 covers 13 residues. CDR3 sequence: CASSVGTGTEAFF. In DNA form, the CDR3 reads TGTGCCAGCAGTGTCGGGACGGGTACTGAAGCTTTCTTT.

This clonotype was seen only a few times. The chain is built from TRBV7-3 and TRBJ2-1, with 7 nucleotides matching TRBD1. The trim removed 3 bases at V and 5 bases at J, leaving 7 bases unmatched. This CDR3 contains 15 residues. Germline loops: CDR1 SGHTA, CDR2 FQGTGA. CDR3 protein: CASSLAGTDNNEQFF. CDR3 nucleotides: TGTGCCAGCAGCTTGGCTGGGACAGACAACAATGAGCAGTTCTTC.

This clonotype was seen only a few times. The CDR3, as DNA: TGTGCCAGCAGCCCCGTCGGCAGGGGGAATGAGCAGTACTTC. Amino acid sequence: CASSPVGRGNEQYF. The chain couples TRBV7-8 to TRBJ2-7; 7 nucleotides match TRBD1. Germline CDR1 reads SGHVS; CDR2 reads FQNEAQ. CDR3 length equals 14 residues. V lost 5 bases and J lost 7; bases outside the gene matches: 11.

Comment on this clonotype: At one end, the junction sequence differs from germline, possibly due to a read error. The chain has TRBV5-4 and TRBJ2-7; D gene unclear. The CDR3 is made up of 14 amino acids. Germline lookup yields CDR1 SGHNT and CDR2 YYREEE (reference sequence). The CDR3 bases are TGTGTCAGCAGCTTGTTACCCTCTTCCTACGAGCAGTACTTC. Its protein product is CVSSLLPSSYEQYF.

V and J are TRBV20-1 and TRBJ2-1, with D tentatively TRBD2 (6 bases). Per germline, CDR1 DFQATT and CDR2 SNEGSKA (reference sequence). Trimming removed 2 bases from V and 0 bases from J, with 14 bases in between. The CDR3 is 16 amino acids. CDR3 protein: CSARFARGSSYNEQFF. As DNA, the CDR3 is TGCAGTGCTAGATTTGCTCGGGGGAGCTCCTACAATGAGCAGTTCTTC.

This clonotype was picked up many times. This chain connects TRBV4-1 to TRBJ2-7, with 11 positions matching TRBD1. Losses at the gene ends were 1 base for V and 2 bases for J; bases not matched to a gene: 1. From germline, CDR1 is MGHRA and CDR2 YSYEKL. The CDR3 sequence is 15 residues long. The CDR3 is CASSQVGQGAYEQYF. As DNA, the CDR3 is TGCGCCAGCAGCCAAGTGGGACAGGGGGCCTACGAGCAGTACTTC.

This rearrangement joins TRBV2 to TRBJ2-4, with D perhaps TRBD1 (8 bases). Looked up from germline, CDR1 is SNHLY and CDR2 is FYNNEI. Trimming removed 10 bases from V and 1 base from J, with 14 bases in between. CDR3 length equals 14 residues. This CDR3 is CATHRGGAKNIQYF. The CDR3 DNA follows: TGTGCCACCCACAGGGGGGGGGCCAAAAACATTCAGTACTTC.

This clonotype was counted between two and nine times. V gene TRBV3-1 combines with J gene TRBJ2-7; 10 nucleotides align to TRBD1. Looked up from germline, CDR1 is LGHDT and CDR2 is YNNKEL (reference sequence). V was pared by 5 bases and J by 2 bases, with 9 bases of the junction left unmatched. The CDR3 is made up of 16 amino acids. Here the CDR3 DNA reads TGTGCCAGCAGCAGAATGCCGGGACAGGGGACCTACGAGCAGTACTTC. Translating gives CASSRMPGQGTYEQYF.

The rearrangement links TRBV12-5 to TRBJ2-3; maybe TRBD1 (6 bases). The CDR3 contains 13 residues. Germline lookup yields CDR1 LGHNT and CDR2 FRNRAP. The V and J ends lost 9 bases and 2 bases respectively, with 12 bases between them. CDR3 residues: CARADRPTDTQYF. The CDR3 nucleotides read TGTGCTAGGGCAGACAGGCCCACAGATACGCAGTATTTT.

This clonotype showed up many times. The chain has TRBV11-2 and TRBJ2-2, with D perhaps TRBD1 or TRBD2 (5 bases each). CDR1 and CDR2 (germline): SGHAT, FQNNGV. The germline V and J ends were trimmed by 4 bases and 7 bases, with 19 bases remaining between them. The CDR3 is made up of 16 amino acids. The CDR3 DNA follows: TGTGCCAGCAGCTCCGGGACCACCGGAATGCGCGGGGAGCTGTTTTTT. Amino acid sequence: CASSSGTTGMRGELFF. Combining the CDR3 with reference TRBV11-2 and TRBJ2-2 gives the whole variable domain EAGVAQSPRYKIIEKRQSVAFWCNPISGHATLYWYQQILGQGPKLLIQFQNNGVVDDSQLPKDRFSAERLKGVDSTLKIQPAKLEDSAVYLCASSSGTTGMRGELFFGEGSRLTVL.

This clonotype was observed a few times. The gene calls are TRBV5-1 and TRBJ2-7; D possibly corresponds to TRBD2 (5 bases). The germline V gene has CDR1 SGHRS and CDR2 YFSETQ. The CDR3 contains 14 residues. V was pared by 2 bases and J by 4 bases, with 13 bases between. The CDR3 region is CASSLEAGGYEQYF. CDR3 DNA sequence: TGCGCCAGCAGCTTAGAGGCAGGAGGATACGAGCAGTACTTC.

This rearrangement joins TRBV27 to TRBJ1-5, with D possibly matching TRBD1 (6 bases). CDR3 size: 14 residues. The V and J ends lost 1 base and 4 bases respectively, with 8 bases between them. The germline V gene has CDR1 MNHEY and CDR2 SMNVEV (reference sequence). DNA of the CDR3: TGTGCCAGCAGTTTATGGGGGCTAAATCAGCCCCAGCATTTT. Translated, it gives CASSLWGLNQPQHF.

The V gene is TRBV6-5, the J gene TRBJ1-2; unclear D gene. CDR1 and CDR2 (germline): MNHEY, SVGAGI. The CDR3 has 13 residues. V was cut by 4 bases and J by 9 bases, with 15 bases left in between. CDR3 residues: CASSLARTARYTF. The CDR3 DNA reads TGTGCCAGCAGTTTGGCCCGGACGGCCCGCTACACCTTC.

This clonotype has only a few counts. The CDR3 DNA reads TGTGCCAGCAGTTACCGACGGATGGGACAGGGGGCGGCCTACGAGCAGTACGTC. Translated, it gives CASSYRRMGQGAAYEQYV. The rearrangement links TRBV6-2 or TRBV6-3 to TRBJ2-7, with 12 positions matching TRBD1. This CDR3 comprises 18 residues. The germline V gene has CDR1 MNHEY and CDR2 SVGEGT. The ends lost 2 bases at V and 2 bases at J; junction bases unmatched: 10.

The V gene is TRBV27, the J gene TRBJ2-2; D gene ambiguous. The CDR3 totals 14 residues. Trimming pared 7 bases from V and 6 bases from J, leaving 15 bases between. Germline-derived CDR1 and CDR2 are MNHEY and SMNVEV (reference sequence). In nucleotides, the CDR3 is TGTGCCAGCACAACCCGACACCTTCCCGGGGAGCTGTTTTTT. Protein: CASTTRHLPGELFF.

The chain uses TRBV11-3 and TRBJ2-3, with 7 bases lining up with TRBD1. Trimming cost V 5 bases and J 0 bases; bases outside gene matches: 5. CDR3 length: 15 amino acids. Germline V gene lookup returns CDR1 SGHNT and CDR2 YENEEA. CDR3 DNA sequence: TGTGCCAGCAGCCGAGACAGGGCGAGCACAGATACGCAGTATTTT. Encoded protein: CASSRDRASTDTQYF. The complete variable domain, with remaining parts taken from reference TRBV11-3 and TRBJ2-3, reads EAGVVQSPRYKIIEKKQPVAFWCNPISGHNTLYWYLQNLGQGPELLIRYENEEAVDDSQLPKDRFSAERLKGVDSTLKIQPAELGDSAVYLCASSRDRASTDTQYFGPGTRLTVL.

The V and J genes are TRBV11-2 and TRBJ2-3, with D possibly matching TRBD2 (5 bases). Germline V CDR1 and CDR2: SGHAT, FQNNGV. CDR3 size: 16 residues. V was clipped by 5 bases and J by 1 base, with 16 bases between them. CDR3: CASSQTTISGTDTQYF. As DNA, the CDR3 is TGTGCCAGCAGCCAGACTACGATCAGTGGCACAGATACGCAGTATTTT.

This clonotype was counted ten times or more. The V call is TRBV7-9, the J call TRBJ1-2; 8 bases align to TRBD1. The V gene's germline CDR1 is SEHNR and CDR2 FQNEAQ (reference sequence). V lost 5 bases to trimming and J lost 4 bases; unmatched junction nucleotides: 6. The CDR3 length is 14 residues. CDR3 residues: CASSKSTGVYGYTF. CDR3 sequence (DNA): TGTGCCAGCAGCAAGTCGACAGGGGTCTATGGCTACACCTTC.

In its sample, this clonotype was seen a few times. The gene calls are TRBV6-5 and TRBJ1-5; D unclear. The CDR3 spans 15 residues. Germline values: CDR1 MNHEY, CDR2 SVGAGI. V was cut by 6 bases and J by 1 base, with 13 bases left in between. DNA of the CDR3: TGTGCCAGCAGCCAACAGCCGCTGAGCAATCAGCCCCAGCATTTT. This gives the protein CASSQQPLSNQPQHF.

This clonotype was observed a few times. The gene calls are TRBV3-1 and TRBJ1-1; D perhaps matches TRBD1 (6 bases). The length of the CDR3 is 15 residues. V was cut by 1 base and J by 8 bases, with 17 bases left in between. Germline CDR1 reads LGHDT; CDR2 reads YNNKEL (reference sequence). The CDR3: CASSQVGGLSSEAFF. The CDR3 DNA follows: TGTGCCAGCAGCCAAGTTGGGGGGCTCTCGTCCGAAGCTTTCTTT.

This clonotype was seen only a few times. The rearrangement uses TRBV7-9 and TRBJ2-5; D perhaps matches TRBD2 (6 bases). The V gene's germline CDR1 is SEHNR and CDR2 FQNEAQ (reference sequence). CDR3 size: 13 residues. With 6 bases removed from V and 5 bases from J, the gap between germline ends came to 13 bases. Here the CDR3 reads CASRSDYRETQYF. In nucleotides, the CDR3 is TGTGCCAGCAGGTCGGACTACCGGGAGACCCAGTACTTC.